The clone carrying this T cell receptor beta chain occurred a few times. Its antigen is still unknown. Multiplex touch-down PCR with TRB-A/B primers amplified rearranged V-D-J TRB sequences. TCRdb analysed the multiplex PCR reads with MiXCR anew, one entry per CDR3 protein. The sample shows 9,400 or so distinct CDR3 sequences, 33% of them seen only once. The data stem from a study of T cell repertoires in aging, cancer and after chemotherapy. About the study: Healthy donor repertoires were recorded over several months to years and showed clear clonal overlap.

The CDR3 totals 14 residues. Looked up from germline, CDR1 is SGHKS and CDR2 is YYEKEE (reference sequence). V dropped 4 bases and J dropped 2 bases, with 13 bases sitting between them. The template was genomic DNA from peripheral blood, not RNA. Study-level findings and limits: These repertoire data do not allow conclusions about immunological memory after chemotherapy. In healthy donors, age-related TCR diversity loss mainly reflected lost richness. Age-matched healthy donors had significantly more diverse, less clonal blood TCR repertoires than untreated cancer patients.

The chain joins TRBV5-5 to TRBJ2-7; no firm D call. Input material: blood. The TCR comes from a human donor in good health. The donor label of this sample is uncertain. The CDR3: CASSPPTGPYEQYF. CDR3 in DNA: TGTGCCAGCAGCCCCCCCACGGGCCCCTACGAGCAGTACTTC.